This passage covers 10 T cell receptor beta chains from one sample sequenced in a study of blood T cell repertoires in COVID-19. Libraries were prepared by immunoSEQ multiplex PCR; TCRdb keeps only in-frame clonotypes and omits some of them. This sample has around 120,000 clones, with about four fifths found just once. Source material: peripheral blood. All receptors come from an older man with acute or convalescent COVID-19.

The CDR3 DNA is TGTGCCAGCAGTTTCAACGCAGGAACTTCTAACTATGGCTACACCTTC. Amino acid sequence: CASSFNAGTSNYGYTF. The chain uses TRBV27 and TRBJ1-2; D uncertain. Between the trimmed V and J ends, which lost 3 bases and 0 bases, there was a span of 14 bases. The germline gives CDR1 MNHEY, CDR2 SMNVEV (reference sequence). The CDR3 is made up of 16 amino acids.

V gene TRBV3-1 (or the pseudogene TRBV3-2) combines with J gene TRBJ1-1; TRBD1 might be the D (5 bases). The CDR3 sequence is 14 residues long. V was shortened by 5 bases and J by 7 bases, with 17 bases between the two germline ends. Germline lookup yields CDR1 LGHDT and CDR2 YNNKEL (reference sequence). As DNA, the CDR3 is TGTGCCAGCAGCAAATGGGGCCGAGAGAATGAAGCTTTCTTT. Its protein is CASSKWGRENEAFF.

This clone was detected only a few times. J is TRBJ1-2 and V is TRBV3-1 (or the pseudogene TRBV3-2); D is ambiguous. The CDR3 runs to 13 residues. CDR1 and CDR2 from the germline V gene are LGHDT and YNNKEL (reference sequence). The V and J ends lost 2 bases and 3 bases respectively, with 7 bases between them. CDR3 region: CASSQSPDYGYTF. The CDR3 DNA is TGTGCCAGCAGCCAAAGCCCGGACTATGGCTACACCTTC.

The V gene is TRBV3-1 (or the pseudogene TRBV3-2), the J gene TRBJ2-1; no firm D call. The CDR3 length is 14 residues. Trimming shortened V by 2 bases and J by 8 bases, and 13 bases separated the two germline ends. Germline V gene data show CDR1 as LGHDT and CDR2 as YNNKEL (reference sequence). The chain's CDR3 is CASSQQVSDHEQFF. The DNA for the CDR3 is TGTGCCAGCAGCCAACAGGTCTCTGACCATGAGCAGTTCTTC.

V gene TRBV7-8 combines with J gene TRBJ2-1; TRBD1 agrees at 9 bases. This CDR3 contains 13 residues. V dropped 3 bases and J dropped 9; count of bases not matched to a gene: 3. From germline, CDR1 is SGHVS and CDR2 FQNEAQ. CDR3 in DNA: TGTGCCAGCAGCTTTGACAGGGGGGCTGAGCAGTTCTTC. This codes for CASSFDRGAEQFF.

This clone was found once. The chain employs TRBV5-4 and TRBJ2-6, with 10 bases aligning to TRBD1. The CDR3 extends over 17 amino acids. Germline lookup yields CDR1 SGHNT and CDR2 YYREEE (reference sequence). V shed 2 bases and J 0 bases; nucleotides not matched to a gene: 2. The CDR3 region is CASSFGTGASGANVLTF. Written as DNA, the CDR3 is TGTGCCAGCAGCTTCGGGACAGGGGCCTCTGGGGCCAACGTCCTGACTTTC.

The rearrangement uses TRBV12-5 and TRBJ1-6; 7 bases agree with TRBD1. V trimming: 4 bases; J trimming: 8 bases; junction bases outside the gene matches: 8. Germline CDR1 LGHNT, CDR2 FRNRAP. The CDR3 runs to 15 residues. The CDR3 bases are TGTGCTAGTGGTTCCGGGGACAGTTATGATTCACCCCTCCACTTT. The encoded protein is CASGSGDSYDSPLHF.

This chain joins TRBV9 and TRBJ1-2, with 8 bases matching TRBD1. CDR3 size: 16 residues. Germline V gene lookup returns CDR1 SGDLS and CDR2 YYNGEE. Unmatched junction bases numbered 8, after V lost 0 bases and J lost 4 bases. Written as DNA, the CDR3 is TGTGCCAGCAGCGTAGGAGGGCGGGACAGGAGCTATGGCTACACCTTC. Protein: CASSVGGRDRSYGYTF.

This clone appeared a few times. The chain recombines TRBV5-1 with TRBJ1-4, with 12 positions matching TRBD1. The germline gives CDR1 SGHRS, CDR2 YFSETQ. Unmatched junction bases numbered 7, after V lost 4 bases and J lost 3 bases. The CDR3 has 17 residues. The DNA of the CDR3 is TGCGCCAGCAGCCGGACGGGACAGGGGGCCCCTAATGAAAAACTGTTTTTT. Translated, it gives CASSRTGQGAPNEKLFF.

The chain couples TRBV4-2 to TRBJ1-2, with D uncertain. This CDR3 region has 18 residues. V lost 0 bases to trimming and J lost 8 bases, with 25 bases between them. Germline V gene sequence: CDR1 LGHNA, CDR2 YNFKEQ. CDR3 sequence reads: CASSQDRSGALDPRGYTF. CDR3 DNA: TGTGCCAGCAGCCAAGATCGGTCCGGAGCCTTAGATCCTAGAGGCTACACCTTC.